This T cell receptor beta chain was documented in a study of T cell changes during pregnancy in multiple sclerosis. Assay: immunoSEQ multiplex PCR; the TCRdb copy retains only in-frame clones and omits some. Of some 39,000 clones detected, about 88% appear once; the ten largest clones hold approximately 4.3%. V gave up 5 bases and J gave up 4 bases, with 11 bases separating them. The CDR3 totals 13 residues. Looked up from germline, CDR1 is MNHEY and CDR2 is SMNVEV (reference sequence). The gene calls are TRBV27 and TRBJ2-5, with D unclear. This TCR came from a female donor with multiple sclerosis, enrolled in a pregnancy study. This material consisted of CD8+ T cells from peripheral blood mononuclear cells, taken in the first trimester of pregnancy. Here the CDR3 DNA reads TGTGCCAGCAGTGACTTCCGAGGAGAGACCCAGTACTTC. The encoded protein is CASSDFRGETQYF.